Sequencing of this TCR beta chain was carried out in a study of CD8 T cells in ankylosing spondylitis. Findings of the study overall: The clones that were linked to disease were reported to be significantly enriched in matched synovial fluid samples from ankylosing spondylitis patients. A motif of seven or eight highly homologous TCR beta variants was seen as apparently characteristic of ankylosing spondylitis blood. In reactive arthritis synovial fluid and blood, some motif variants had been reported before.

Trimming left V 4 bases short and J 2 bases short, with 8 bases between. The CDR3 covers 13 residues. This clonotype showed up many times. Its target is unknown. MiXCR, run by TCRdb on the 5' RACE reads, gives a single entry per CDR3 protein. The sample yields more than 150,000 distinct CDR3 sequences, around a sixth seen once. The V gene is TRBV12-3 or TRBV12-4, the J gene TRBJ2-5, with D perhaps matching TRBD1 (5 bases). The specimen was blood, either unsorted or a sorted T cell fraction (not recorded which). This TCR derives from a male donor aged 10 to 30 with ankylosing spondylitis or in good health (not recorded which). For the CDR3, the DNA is TGTGCCAGCAGTTCGACAGAGCAAGAGACCCAGTACTTC. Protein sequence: CASSSTEQETQYF.